This is a list of T cell receptor beta chains from one sample in a study of blood T cell repertoires in COVID-19. This table comes from immunoSEQ multiplex PCR, and its TCRdb copy is limited to in-frame clones, with some not included. The sample contains some 150,000 clones, approximately 86% of which appear only once. The source material was peripheral blood. These TCRs come from a woman in her sixties or seventies with active or convalescent COVID-19. CDR3s include the opening cysteine and the closing phenylalanine or tryptophan. Each record gives: clone size, J gene, V gene, D gene, CDR3 DNA, CDR3 protein. D genes are given only for firm matches. Clone size is not always given. Where it is, it says once, few, many or a class for expanded clones.

>NA|TRBJ2-1|TRBV5-8|TRBD2
TGTGCCAGCAGCCGGACTAGCGGGGAGCAGTTCTTC
CASSRTSGEQFF
>NA|TRBJ1-2|TRBV10-1|NA
TGCGCCAGCAGTGAGTCGGGCAGCTATGGCTACACCTTC
CASSESGSYGYTF
>NA|TRBJ2-1|TRBV2|TRBD2
TGTGCCAGCAGGAGGACTAGCGGGACCTACAATGAGCAGTTCTTC
CASRRTSGTYNEQFF
>NA|TRBJ2-1|TRBV10-3|NA
TGTGCCACTTCTACGGTGTCCTACAATGAGCAGTTCTTC
CATSTVSYNEQFF
>NA|TRBJ1-1|TRBV19|TRBD1
TGTGCCAGCTTCCCACAGGGGGCCCTTTTAGCTTTCTTT
CASFPQGALLAFF
>NA|TRBJ2-5|TRBV30|TRBD2
TGTGCCTGGACTAGCGGACCCTCGGAGACCCAGTACTTC
CAWTSGPSETQYF
>many|TRBJ1-2|TRBV5-6|NA
TGTGCCAGCAGCTTGTTTGTTCAGGGGCCCTATGGCTACACCTTC
CASSLFVQGPYGYTF
>few|TRBJ2-1|TRBV6-5|TRBD1
TGTGCCAGCAGTTACGGGACAGGGGGTTTGAGTGAGCAGTTCTTC
CASSYGTGGLSEQFF
>few|TRBJ1-3|TRBV18|NA
TGTGCCAGCTCATCAAGACAAAACTCTGGAAACACCATATATTTT
CASSSRQNSGNTIYF
>NA|TRBJ1-1|TRBV18|TRBD1
TGTGCCAGCTCACCGAGGACAGGGACGAACACTGAAGCTTTCTTT
CASSPRTGTNTEAFF
>NA|TRBJ1-3|TRBV6-6|NA
TGTGCCAGCAATCGACTTGGAAACACCATATATTTT
CASNRLGNTIYF
>NA|TRBJ1-4|TRBV24-1|NA
TGTGCCACCAGTGATTACAGGGCGACTAATGAAAAACTGTTTTTT
CATSDYRATNEKLFF